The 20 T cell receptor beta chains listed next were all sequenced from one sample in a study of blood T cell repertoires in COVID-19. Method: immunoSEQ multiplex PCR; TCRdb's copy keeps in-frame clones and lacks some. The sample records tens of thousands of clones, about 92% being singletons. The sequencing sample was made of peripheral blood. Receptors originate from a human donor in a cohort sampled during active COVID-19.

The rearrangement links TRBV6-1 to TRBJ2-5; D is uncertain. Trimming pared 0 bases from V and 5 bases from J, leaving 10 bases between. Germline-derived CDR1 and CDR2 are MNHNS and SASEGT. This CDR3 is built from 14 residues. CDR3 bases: TGTGCCAGCAGTGAAGCGCTTAGTGTTGAGACCCAGTACTTC. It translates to CASSEALSVETQYF.

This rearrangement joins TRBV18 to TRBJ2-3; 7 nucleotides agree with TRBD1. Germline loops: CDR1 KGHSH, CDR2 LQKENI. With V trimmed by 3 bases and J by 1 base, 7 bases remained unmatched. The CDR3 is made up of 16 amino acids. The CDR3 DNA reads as TGTGCCAGCTCACCCGACGGACAGGAGGGCACAGATACGCAGTATTTT. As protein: CASSPDGQEGTDTQYF.

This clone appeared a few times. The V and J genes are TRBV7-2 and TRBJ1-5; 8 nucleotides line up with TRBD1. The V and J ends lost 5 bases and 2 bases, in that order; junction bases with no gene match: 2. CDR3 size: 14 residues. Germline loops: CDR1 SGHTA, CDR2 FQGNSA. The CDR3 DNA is TGTGCCAGCAGCCAGGACAGGGGCAATCAGCCCCAGCATTTT. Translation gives CASSQDRGNQPQHF.

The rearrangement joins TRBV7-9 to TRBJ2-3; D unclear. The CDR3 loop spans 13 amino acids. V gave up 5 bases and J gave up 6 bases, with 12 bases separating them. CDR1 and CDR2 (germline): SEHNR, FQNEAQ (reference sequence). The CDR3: CASSTRPWDTQYF. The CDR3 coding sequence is TGTGCCAGCAGCACGCGGCCCTGGGATACGCAGTATTTT.

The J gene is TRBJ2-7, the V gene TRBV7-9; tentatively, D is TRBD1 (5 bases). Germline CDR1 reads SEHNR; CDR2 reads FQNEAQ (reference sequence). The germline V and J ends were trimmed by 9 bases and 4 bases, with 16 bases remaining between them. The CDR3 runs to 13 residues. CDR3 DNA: TGTGCCAGGGCAGTGGGGCAGGAGTACGAGCAGTACTTC. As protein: CARAVGQEYEQYF.

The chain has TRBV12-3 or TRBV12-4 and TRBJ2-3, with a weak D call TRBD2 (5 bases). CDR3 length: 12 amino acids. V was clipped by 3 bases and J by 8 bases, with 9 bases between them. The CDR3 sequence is CASSFSRGTQYF. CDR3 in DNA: TGTGCCAGCAGTTTTTCTCGGGGTACGCAGTATTTT.

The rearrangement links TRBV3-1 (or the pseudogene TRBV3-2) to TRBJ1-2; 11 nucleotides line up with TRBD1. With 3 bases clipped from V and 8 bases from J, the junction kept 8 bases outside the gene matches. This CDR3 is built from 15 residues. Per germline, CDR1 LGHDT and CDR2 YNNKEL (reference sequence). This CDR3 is CASSHRGQGARGYTF. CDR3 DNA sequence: TGTGCCAGCAGCCACCGCGGACAGGGGGCGCGCGGCTACACCTTC.

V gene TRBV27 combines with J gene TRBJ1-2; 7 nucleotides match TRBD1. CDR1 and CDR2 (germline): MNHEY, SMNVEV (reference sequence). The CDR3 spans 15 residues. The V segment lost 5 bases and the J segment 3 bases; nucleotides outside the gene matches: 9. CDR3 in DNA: TGTGCCAGCAGTGTTACAGGGGCCGCCCACTATGGCTACACCTTC. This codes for CASSVTGAAHYGYTF.

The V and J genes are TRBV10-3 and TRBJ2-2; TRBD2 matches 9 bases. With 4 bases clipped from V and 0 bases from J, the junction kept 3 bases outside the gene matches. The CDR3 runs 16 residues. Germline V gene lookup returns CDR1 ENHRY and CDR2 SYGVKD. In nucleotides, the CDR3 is TGTGCCATCAGTGTGTCTAGCGGGGCGAACACCGGGGAGCTGTTTTTT. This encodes CAISVSSGANTGELFF.

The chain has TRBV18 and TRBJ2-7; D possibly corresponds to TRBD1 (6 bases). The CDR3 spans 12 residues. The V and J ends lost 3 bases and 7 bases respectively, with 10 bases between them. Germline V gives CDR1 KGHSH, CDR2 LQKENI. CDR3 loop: CASSPVQGEQYF. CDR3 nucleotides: TGTGCCAGCTCACCTGTACAGGGTGAGCAGTACTTC. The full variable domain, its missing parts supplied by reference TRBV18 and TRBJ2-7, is NAGVMQNPRHLVRRRGQEARLRCSPMKGHSHVYWYRQLPEEGLKFMVYLQKENIIDESGMPKERFSAEFPKEGPSILRIQQVVRGDSAAYFCASSPVQGEQYFGPGTRLTVT.

CDR3 protein: CASSVGASGGSTGELFF. The CDR3 nucleotides are TGTGCCAGCAGCGTAGGGGCTAGCGGGGGGAGCACCGGGGAGCTGTTTTTT. This chain connects TRBV9 to TRBJ2-2; 11 bases match TRBD2. Unmatched junction bases numbered 5, after V lost 0 bases and J lost 4 bases. CDR3 length equals 17 residues. CDR1 and CDR2 from the germline V gene are SGDLS and YYNGEE.

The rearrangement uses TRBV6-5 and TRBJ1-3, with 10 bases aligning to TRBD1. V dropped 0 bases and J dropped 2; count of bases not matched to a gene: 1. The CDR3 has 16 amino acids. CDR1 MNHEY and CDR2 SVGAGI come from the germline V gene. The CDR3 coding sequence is TGTGCCAGCAGTTACTCGGGACAGGGGCCTGGAAACACCATATATTTT. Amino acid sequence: CASSYSGQGPGNTIYF.

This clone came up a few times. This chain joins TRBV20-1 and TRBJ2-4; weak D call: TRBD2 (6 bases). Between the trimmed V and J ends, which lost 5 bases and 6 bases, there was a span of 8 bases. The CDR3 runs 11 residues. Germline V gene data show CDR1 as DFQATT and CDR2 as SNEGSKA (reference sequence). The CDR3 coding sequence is TGCAGTGCTCGGGACTTAAACATTCAGTACTTC. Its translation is CSARDLNIQYF.

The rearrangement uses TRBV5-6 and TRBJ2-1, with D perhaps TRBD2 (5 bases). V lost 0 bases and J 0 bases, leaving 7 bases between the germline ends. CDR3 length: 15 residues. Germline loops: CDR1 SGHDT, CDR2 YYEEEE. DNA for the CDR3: TGTGCCAGCAGCTTGGTCGGGGTCTCCTACAATGAGCAGTTCTTC. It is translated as CASSLVGVSYNEQFF. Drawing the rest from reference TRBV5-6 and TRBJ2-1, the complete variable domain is DAGVTQSPTHLIKTRGQQVTLRCSPKSGHDTVSWYQQALGQGPQFIFQYYEEEERQRGNFPDRFSGHQFPNYSSELNVNALLLGDSALYLCASSLVGVSYNEQFFGPGTRLTVL.

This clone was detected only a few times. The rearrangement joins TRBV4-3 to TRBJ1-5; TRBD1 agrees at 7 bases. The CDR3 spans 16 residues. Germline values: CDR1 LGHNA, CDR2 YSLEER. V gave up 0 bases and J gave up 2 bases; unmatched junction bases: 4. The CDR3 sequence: CASSQEGGTGNQPQHF. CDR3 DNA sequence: TGCGCCAGCAGCCAAGAAGGGGGCACGGGCAATCAGCCCCAGCATTTT.

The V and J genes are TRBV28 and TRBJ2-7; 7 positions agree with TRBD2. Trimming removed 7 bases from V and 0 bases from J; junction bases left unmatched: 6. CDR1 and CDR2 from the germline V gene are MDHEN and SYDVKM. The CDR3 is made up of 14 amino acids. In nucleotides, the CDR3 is TGTGCCAGCATGGTGGGCGGGAGCTCCTACGAGCAGTACTTC. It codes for CASMVGGSSYEQYF. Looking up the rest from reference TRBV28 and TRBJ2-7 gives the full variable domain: DVKVTQSSRYLVKRTGEKVFLECVQDMDHENMFWYRQDPGLGLRLIYFSYDVKMKEKGDIPEGYSVSREKKERFSLILESASTNQTSMYLCASMVGGSSYEQYFGPGTRLTVT.

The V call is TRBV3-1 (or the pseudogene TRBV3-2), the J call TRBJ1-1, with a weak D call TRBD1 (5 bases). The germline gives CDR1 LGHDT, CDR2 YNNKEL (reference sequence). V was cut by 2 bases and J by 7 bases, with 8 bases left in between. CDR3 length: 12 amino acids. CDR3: CASSQRGNEAFF. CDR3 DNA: TGTGCCAGCAGCCAAAGGGGCAATGAAGCTTTCTTT.

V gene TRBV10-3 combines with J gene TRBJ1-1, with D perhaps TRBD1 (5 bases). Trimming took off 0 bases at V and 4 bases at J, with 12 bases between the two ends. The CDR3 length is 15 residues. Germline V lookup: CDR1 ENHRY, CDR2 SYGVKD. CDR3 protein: CAISESNRLITEAFF. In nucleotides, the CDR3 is TGTGCCATCAGTGAGTCGAACAGGCTAATCACTGAAGCTTTCTTT.

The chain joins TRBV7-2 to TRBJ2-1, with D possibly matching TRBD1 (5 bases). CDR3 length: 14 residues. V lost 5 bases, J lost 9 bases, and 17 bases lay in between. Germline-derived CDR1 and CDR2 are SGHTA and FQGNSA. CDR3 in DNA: TGTGCCAGCAGCCGCATCAACCCTAGGGGTGAGCAGTTCTTC. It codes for CASSRINPRGEQFF.

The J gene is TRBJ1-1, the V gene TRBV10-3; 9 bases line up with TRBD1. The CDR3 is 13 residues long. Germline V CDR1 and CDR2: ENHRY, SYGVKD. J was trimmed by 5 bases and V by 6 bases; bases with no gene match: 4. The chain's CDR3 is CAISGTGTTEAFF. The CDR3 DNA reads TGTGCCATCAGCGGGACAGGGACGACTGAAGCTTTCTTT.